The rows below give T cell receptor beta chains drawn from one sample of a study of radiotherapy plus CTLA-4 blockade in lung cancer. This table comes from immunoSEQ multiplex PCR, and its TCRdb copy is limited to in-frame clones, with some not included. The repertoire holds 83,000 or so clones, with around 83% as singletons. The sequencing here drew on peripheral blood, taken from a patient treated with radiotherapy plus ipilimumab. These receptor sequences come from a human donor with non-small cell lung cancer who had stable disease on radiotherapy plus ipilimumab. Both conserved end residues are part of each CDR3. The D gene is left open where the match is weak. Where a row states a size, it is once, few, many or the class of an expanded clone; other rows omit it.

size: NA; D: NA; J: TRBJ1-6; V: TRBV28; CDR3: CASSPSGRSPLHF; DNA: TGTGCCAGCAGCCCCTCGGGAAGATCACCCCTCCACTTT
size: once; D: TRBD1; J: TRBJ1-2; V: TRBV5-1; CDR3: CASRLTGDRVYGYTF; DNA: TGCGCCAGCAGACTTACTGGGGACAGGGTCTATGGCTACACCTTC
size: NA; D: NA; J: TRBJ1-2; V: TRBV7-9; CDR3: CASPPGYTF; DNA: TGTGCCTCCCCCCCCGGTTACACCTTC
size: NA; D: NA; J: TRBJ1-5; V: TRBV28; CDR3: CASSLSQGRRNQPQHF; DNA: TGTGCCAGCAGTTTATCCCAGGGACGTCGTAATCAGCCCCAGCATTTT
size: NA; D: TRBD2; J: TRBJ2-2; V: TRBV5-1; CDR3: CASSVTSGRAYGELFF; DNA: TGCGCCAGCAGCGTAACTAGCGGGAGGGCCTACGGGGAGCTGTTTTTT
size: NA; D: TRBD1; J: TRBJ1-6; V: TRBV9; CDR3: CASSPGGRENSPLHF; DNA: TGTGCCAGCAGCCCAGGGGGCAGGGAGAATTCACCCCTCCACTTT
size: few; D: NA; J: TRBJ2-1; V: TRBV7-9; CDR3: CASSLQGTGNEQFF; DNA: TGTGCCAGCAGTCTACAGGGAACCGGGAATGAGCAGTTCTTC
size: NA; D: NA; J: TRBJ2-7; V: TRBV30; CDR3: CAWGTLQQYF; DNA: TGTGCCTGGGGGACTCTTCAGCAGTACTTC
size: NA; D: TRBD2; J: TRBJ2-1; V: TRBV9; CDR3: CASSALSGGAWDEQFF; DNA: TGTGCCAGCAGCGCCCTGAGCGGGGGGGCCTGGGATGAGCAGTTCTTC
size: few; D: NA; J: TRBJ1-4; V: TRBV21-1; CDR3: CRPKEGATNEKLFF; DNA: TGCCGCCCCAAAGAAGGAGCAACTAATGAAAAACTGTTTTTT
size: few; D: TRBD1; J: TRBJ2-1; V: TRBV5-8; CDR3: CASRPDRGNEQFF; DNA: TGTGCCAGCAGACCGGACAGGGGCAATGAGCAGTTCTTC
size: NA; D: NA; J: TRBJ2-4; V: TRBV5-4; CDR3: CASSLGVRGGPENIQYF; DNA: TGTGCCAGCAGCTTGGGGGTCAGGGGGGGCCCTGAAAACATTCAGTACTTC
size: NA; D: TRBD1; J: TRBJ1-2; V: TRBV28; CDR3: CASSSTGAGYGYTF; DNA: TGTGCCAGCAGTTCCACAGGGGCGGGGTATGGCTACACCTTC
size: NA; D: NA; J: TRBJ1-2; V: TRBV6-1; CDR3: CASSHGGYYGYTF; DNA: TGTGCCAGCAGTCATGGGGGGTACTATGGCTACACCTTC
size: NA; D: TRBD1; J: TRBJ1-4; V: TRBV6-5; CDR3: CASTADRGSKKLFF; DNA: TGTGCCAGCACCGCAGACAGGGGTAGTAAAAAACTGTTTTTT
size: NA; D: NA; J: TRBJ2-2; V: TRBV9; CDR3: CASSVNTGELFF; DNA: TGTGCCAGCAGCGTGAACACCGGGGAGCTGTTTTTT
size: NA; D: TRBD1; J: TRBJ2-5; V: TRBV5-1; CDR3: CASFTGAGKETQYF; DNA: TGCGCCAGCTTTACAGGGGCCGGAAAAGAGACCCAGTACTTC
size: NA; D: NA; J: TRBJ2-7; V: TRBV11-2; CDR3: CASSLGPWNYEQYF; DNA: TGTGCCAGCAGCTTAGGTCCCTGGAACTACGAGCAGTACTTC
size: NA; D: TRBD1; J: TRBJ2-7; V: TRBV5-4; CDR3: CASSFNRGAYEQYF; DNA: TGTGCCAGCAGCTTTAACAGGGGAGCCTACGAGCAGTACTTC
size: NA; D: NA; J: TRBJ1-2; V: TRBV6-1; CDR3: CASSEYTGAGEGYTF; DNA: TGTGCCAGCAGTGAATACACGGGGGCTGGGGAAGGCTACACCTTC
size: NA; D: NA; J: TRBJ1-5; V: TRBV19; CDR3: CASSTDPRGSVGNQPQHF; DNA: TGTGCCAGTAGTACGGACCCAAGGGGCAGTGTAGGCAATCAGCCCCAGCATTTT
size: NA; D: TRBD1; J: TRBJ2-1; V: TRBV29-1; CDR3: CSVLSTGGNEQFF; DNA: TGCAGCGTGTTGTCGACAGGGGGTAATGAGCAGTTCTTC
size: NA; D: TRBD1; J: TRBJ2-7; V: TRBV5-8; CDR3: CASRTAGTGAREQYF; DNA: TGTGCCAGCAGAACCGCCGGGACAGGGGCTCGGGAGCAGTACTTC
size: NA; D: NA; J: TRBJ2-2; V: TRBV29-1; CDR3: CSVALGPSAGELFF; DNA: TGCAGCGTTGCTCTTGGACCCTCAGCCGGGGAGCTGTTTTTT
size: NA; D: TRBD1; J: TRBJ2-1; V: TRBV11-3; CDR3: CASSDRGPYNEQFF; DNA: TGTGCCAGCAGCGACAGGGGGCCGTACAATGAGCAGTTCTTC
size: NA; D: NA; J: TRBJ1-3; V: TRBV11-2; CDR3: CASRWTDSGNTIYF; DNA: TGTGCCAGCAGATGGACAGACTCTGGAAACACCATATATTTT
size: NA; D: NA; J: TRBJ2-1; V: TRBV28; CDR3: CASSLWPIGEQFF; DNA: TGTGCCAGCAGTTTATGGCCGATTGGGGAGCAGTTCTTC
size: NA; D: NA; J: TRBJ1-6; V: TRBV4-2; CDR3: CASIPTDGLDSPLHF; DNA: TGTGCCAGCATTCCGACAGACGGGTTAGATTCACCCCTCCACTTT
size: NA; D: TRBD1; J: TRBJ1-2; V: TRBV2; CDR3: CASSQGGDYGYTF; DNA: TGTGCCAGCAGTCAGGGGGGGGACTATGGCTACACCTTC
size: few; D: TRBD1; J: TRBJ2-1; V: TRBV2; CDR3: CASRGGQGARNEQFF; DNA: TGTGCCAGCAGGGGGGGACAGGGGGCAAGAAATGAGCAGTTCTTC
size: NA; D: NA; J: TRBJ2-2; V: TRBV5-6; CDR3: CASSLRVQGNTGELFF; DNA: TGTGCCAGCAGCTTGAGGGTACAGGGGAACACCGGGGAGCTGTTTTTT
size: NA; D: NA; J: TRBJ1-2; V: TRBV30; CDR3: CAWSVWDYGYTF; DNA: TGTGCCTGGTCAGTATGGGACTATGGCTACACCTTC
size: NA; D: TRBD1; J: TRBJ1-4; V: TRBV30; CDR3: CAWSSGGLEKLFF; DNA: TGTGCCTGGAGTTCAGGGGGCTTGGAAAAACTGTTTTTT
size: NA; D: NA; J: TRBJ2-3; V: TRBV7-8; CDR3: CASSLQTHTDTQYF; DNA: TGTGCCAGCAGCCTCCAAACTCACACAGATACGCAGTATTTT
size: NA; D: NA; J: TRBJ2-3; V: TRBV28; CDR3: CASSLWGREADTQYF; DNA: TGTGCCAGCAGTTTATGGGGCAGGGAGGCAGATACGCAGTATTTT
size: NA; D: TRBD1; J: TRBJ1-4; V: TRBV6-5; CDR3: CASRPGQGGEKLFF; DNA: TGTGCCAGCAGGCCAGGACAGGGAGGAGAAAAACTGTTTTTT
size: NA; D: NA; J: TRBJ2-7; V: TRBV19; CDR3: CASRTGERGSYEQYF; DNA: TGTGCCAGTAGGACCGGGGAGAGGGGGTCCTACGAGCAGTACTTC
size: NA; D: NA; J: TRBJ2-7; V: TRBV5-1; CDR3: CASSLRASLEAEQYF; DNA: TGCGCCAGCAGCTTGAGGGCTAGTTTAGAGGCCGAGCAGTACTTC
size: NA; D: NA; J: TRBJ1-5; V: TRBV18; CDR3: CASSPPDRTWAQHF; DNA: TGTGCCAGCTCACCACCGGACAGAACGTGGGCCCAGCATTTT
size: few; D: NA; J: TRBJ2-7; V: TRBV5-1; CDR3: CASSRDGISYEQYF; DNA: TGCGCCAGCAGCCGGGACGGAATCTCCTACGAGCAGTACTTC
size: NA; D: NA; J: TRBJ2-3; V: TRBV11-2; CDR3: CASSLGGGLTDTQYF; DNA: TGTGCCAGCAGCCTAGGGGGAGGACTCACAGATACGCAGTATTTT
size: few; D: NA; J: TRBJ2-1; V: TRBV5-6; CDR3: CASSLGPDQQFF; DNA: TGTGCCAGCAGCTTGGGACCTGATCAGCAGTTCTTC
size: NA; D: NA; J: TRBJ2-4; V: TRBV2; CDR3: CASSERNRAKNIQYF; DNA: TGTGCCAGCAGTGAACGAAACAGAGCCAAAAACATTCAGTACTTC
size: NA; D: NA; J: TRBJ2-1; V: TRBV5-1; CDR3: CASSLPGGDEQFF; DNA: TGCGCCAGCAGCTTGCCTGGGGGCGATGAGCAGTTCTTC
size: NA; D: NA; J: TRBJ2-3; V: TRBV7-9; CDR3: CASSLGRTLWDTQYF; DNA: TGTGCCAGCAGCTTAGGGCGGACTTTATGGGATACGCAGTATTTT
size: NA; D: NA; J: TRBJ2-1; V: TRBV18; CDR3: CASSPPYNEQFF; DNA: TGTGCCAGCTCACCACCCTACAATGAGCAGTTCTTC